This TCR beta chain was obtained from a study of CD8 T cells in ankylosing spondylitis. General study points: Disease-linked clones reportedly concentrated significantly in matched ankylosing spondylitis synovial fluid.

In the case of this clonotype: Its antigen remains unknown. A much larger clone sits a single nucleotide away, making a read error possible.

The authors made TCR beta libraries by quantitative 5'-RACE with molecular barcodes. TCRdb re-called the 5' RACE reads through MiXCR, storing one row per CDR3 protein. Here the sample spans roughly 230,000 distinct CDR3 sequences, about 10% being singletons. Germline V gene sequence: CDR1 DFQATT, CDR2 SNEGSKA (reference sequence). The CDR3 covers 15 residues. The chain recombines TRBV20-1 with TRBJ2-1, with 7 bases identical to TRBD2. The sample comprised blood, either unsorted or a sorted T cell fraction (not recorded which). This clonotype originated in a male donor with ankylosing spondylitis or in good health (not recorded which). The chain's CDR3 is CIARDRPAGHNEQFF. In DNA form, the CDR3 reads TGCATTGCTAGAGATCGACCAGCGGGACACAATGAGCAGTTCTTC.